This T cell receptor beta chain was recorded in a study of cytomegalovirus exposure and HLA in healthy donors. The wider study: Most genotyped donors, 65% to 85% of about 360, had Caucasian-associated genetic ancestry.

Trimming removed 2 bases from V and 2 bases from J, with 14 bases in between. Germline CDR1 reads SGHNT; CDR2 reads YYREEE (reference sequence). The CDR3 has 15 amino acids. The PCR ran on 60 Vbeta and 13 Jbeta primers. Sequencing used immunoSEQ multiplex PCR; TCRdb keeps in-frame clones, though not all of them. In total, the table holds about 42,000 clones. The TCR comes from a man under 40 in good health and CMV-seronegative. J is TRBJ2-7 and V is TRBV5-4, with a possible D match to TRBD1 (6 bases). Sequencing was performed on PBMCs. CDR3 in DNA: TGTGCCAGCAGCTTTGAAGAACAGGGTCCCTACGAGCAGTACTTC. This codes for CASSFEEQGPYEQYF.